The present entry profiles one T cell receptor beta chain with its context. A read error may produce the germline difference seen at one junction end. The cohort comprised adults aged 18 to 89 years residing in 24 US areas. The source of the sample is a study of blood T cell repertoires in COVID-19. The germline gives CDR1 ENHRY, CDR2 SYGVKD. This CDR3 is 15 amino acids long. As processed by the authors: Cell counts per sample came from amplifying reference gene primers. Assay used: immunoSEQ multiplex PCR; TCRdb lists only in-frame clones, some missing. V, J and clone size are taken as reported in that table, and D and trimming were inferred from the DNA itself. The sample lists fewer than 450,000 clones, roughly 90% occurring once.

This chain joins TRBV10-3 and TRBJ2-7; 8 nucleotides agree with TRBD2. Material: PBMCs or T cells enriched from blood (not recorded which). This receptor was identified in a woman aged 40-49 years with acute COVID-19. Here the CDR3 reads CAISDPRTSSHEQYF. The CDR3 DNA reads TGTGCCATCAGTGATCCGAGGACTAGCTCCCACGAGCAGTACTTC.